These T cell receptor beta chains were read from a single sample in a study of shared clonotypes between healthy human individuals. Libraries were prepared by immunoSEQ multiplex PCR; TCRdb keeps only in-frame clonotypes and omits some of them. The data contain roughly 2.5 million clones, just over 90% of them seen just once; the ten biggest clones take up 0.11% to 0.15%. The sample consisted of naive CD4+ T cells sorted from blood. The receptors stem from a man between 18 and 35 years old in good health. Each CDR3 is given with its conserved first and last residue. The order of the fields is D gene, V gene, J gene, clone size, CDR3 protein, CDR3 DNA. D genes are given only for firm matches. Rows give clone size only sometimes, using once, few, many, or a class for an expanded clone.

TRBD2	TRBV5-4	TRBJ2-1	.	CASSPRGLAVYNEQFF	TGTGCCAGCAGCCCGAGAGGACTAGCGGTATACAATGAGCAGTTCTTC
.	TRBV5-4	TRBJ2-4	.	CASRDRAKNIQYF	TGTGCCAGCCGGGATAGAGCCAAAAACATTCAGTACTTC
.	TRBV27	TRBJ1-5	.	CASSPFRDSTQPQHF	TGTGCCAGCAGTCCATTCAGGGACTCGACTCAGCCCCAGCATTTT
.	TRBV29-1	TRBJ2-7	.	CSVCPQGSSEQYF	TGCAGCGTTTGCCCCCAGGGGTCCTCCGAGCAGTACTTC
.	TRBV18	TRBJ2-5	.	CASSPEVHPETQYF	TGTGCCAGCTCACCGGAGGTCCACCCAGAGACCCAGTACTTC
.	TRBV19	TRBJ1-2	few	CASSMRQAHGYTF	TGTGCCAGTAGTATGCGCCAGGCCCACGGCTACACCTTC
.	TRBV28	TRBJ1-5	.	CASTPGTGVSNQPQHF	TGTGCCAGCACGCCGGGTACGGGGGTGAGCAATCAGCCCCAGCATTTT
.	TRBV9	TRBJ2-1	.	CASSVEGRVNAEQFF	TGTGCCAGCAGCGTAGAAGGTCGGGTCAATGCTGAGCAGTTCTTC
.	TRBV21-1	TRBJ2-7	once	CAIGEPGQGGYEQYF	TGTGCCATCGGGGAACCGGGACAGGGAGGCTACGAGCAGTACTTC
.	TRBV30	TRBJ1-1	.	CAWSTDRFEAFF	TGTGCCTGGAGTACAGACAGGTTTGAAGCTTTCTTT
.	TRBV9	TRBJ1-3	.	CASSVEGTKGNTIYF	TGTGCCAGCAGCGTAGAAGGGACAAAGGGAAACACCATATATTTT
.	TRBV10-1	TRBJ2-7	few	CASSESGRAYEQYF	TGCGCCAGCAGTGAGTCAGGACGGGCCTACGAGCAGTACTTC
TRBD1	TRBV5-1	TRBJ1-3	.	CASSSAGQFSGNTIYF	TGCGCCAGCAGCTCGGCGGGACAGTTCTCTGGAAACACCATATATTTT
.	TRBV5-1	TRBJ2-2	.	CASSFRGNTGELFF	TGCGCCAGCAGCTTCCGCGGGAACACCGGGGAGCTGTTTTTT
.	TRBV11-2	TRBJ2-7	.	CASSRQVNSYEQYF	TGTGCCAGCAGCCGACAGGTCAACTCCTACGAGCAGTACTTC
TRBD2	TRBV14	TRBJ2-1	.	CASSQDPGTSIKREQFF	TGTGCCAGCAGCCAAGATCCGGGGACTAGCATTAAGCGTGAGCAGTTCTTC
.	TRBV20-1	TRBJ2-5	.	CSARVGETQYF	TGCAGTGCTAGAGTTGGAGAGACCCAGTACTTC
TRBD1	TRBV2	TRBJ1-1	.	CASRDRGGRTEAFF	TGTGCCAGCAGGGACAGGGGGGGGCGAACTGAAGCTTTCTTT
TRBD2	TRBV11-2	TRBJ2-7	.	CASSSDPGLAGEQYF	TGTGCCAGCAGCTCTGACCCGGGACTAGCGGGAGAGCAGTACTTC
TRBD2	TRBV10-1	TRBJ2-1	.	CASSDGAGGLSYNEQFF	TGCGCCAGCAGTGATGGTGCGGGAGGGCTCTCCTACAATGAGCAGTTCTTC
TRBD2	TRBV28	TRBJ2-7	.	CASSPRGGPLYEQYF	TGTGCCAGCAGTCCCCGGGGGGGCCCTCTTTACGAGCAGTACTTC
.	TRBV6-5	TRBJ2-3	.	CASSYSGAQYF	TGTGCCAGCAGTTACTCAGGGGCGCAGTATTTT
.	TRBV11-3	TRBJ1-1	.	CASSLTGATEAFF	TGTGCCAGCAGCTTGACAGGTGCCACTGAAGCTTTCTTT
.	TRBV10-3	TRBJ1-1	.	CAISERLSDRAFF	TGTGCCATCAGTGAGCGATTGTCAGACAGAGCTTTCTTT
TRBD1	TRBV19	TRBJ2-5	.	CASSSPGQQETQYF	TGTGCCAGTAGTTCGCCGGGACAGCAAGAGACCCAGTACTTC